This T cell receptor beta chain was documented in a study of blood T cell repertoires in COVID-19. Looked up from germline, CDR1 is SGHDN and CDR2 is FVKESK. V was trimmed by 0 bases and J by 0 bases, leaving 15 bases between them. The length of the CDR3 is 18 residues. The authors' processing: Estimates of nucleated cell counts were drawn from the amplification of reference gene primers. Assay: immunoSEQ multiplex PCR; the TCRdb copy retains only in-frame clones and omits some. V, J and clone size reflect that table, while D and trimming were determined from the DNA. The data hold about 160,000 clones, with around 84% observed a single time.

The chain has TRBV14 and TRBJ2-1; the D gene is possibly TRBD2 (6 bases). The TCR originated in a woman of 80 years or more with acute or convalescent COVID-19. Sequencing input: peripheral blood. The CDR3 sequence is CASSQDPWRGSSYNEQFF. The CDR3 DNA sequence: TGTGCCAGCAGCCAAGATCCTTGGCGGGGCAGCTCCTACAATGAGCAGTTCTTC.